Below, one T cell receptor (beta chain) is given with its context. This sample is drawn from a study of blood T cell repertoires in COVID-19. Study background: There were acute and convalescent COVID-19 samples, and they came from the United States, Italy and Spain.

V lost 5 bases and J lost 0, with 20 bases in between. CDR1 is MNHNY, CDR2 SVGAGI, per germline (reference sequence). The CDR3 consists of 18 residues. Generated by immunoSEQ multiplex PCR, the TCRdb table keeps only in-frame clones and is missing some. The sample has 180,000 or so clones, approximately 86% seen once. What was sequenced was peripheral blood. The sequence was collected from a man younger than 35 with acute or convalescent COVID-19. The chain has TRBV6-6 and TRBJ1-5; tentatively, D is TRBD1 (5 bases). As DNA, the CDR3 is TGTGCCAGCAGTCGGACCGGGCCAGGGCGCGGTAGCAATCAGCCCCAGCATTTT. This encodes CASSRTGPGRGSNQPQHF.